These 9 T cell receptor beta chains originate from one sample sequenced in a study of T-cell reconstitution after alpha-beta-depleted transplantation in children. This sample's TCRbeta library carried unique molecular identifier barcodes. TCRdb recomputed calls from the PCR reads with MiXCR, one row per CDR3 protein. The table lists some 600,000 distinct CDR3 sequences, roughly 15% of them singletons. The sequenced sample was PBMCs from the stem cell graft donor, obtained from the stem cell graft. The receptors originated from a human donor who donated a stem cell graft to a child with acute myeloid leukemia.

This clonotype was counted only a few times. The chain uses TRBV25-1 and TRBJ1-4, with D possibly being TRBD1 (5 bases). Germline loops: CDR1 MGHDK, CDR2 SYGVNS. CDR3 size: 13 residues. The V and J ends lost 7 bases and 5 bases respectively, with 11 bases between them. The CDR3 sequence: CASKVRGNEKLFF. The CDR3 DNA sequence: TGTGCCAGCAAAGTCCGGGGCAATGAAAAACTGTTTTTT.

This clonotype has only a few counts. The J gene is TRBJ2-1, the V gene TRBV10-2, with D unresolved. Germline V gives CDR1 WSHSY, CDR2 SAAADI. V was shortened by 2 bases and J by 3 bases, with 11 bases between the two germline ends. The length of the CDR3 is 15 residues. The CDR3 region is CASSEGTYYYNEQFF. CDR3 in DNA: TGCGCCAGCAGTGAGGGCACCTACTACTACAATGAGCAGTTCTTC.

This clonotype was recorded at least ten times. The gene calls are TRBV20-1 and TRBJ1-1; 8 bases fit TRBD1. Per germline, CDR1 DFQATT and CDR2 SNEGSKA (reference sequence). This CDR3 spans 13 amino acids. Germline trimming cut 3 bases from V and 3 bases from J; bases unmatched to any gene: 3. The CDR3 region has the DNA TGCAGTGCTAGGGACAGGGCTCACACTGAAGCTTTCTTT. It specifies CSARDRAHTEAFF.

A note on this clonotype: A much bigger clone sits one base away, suggesting this may be a read error. This chain joins TRBV20-1 and TRBJ1-1; D is possibly TRBD1 (5 bases). CDR1 is DFQATT and CDR2 is SNEGSKA in the germline V gene (reference sequence). The CDR3 length is 14 residues. This CDR3 is CSARIEGFSTEALF. Here the CDR3 DNA reads TGCAGTGCTAGAATCGAGGGGTTTTCCACTGAAGCTTTGTTT.

This clonotype has a count of ten or more. This chain joins TRBV20-1 and TRBJ1-3, with D unresolved. Looked up from germline, CDR1 is DFQATT and CDR2 is SNEGSKA (reference sequence). V was shortened by 5 bases and J by 1 base, with 9 bases between the two germline ends. CDR3 length: 13 amino acids. The CDR3 DNA is TGCAGTGCTTTAGACAATTCTGGAAACACCATATATTTT. Residues: CSALDNSGNTIYF.

A few counts support this clonotype. The chain employs TRBV5-5 and TRBJ2-7; tentative D call: TRBD2 (6 bases). Germline loops: CDR1 SGHKS, CDR2 YYEKEE (reference sequence). The CDR3 has 15 amino acids. V dropped 0 bases and J dropped 2 bases, with 12 bases sitting between them. As DNA, the CDR3 is TGTGCCAGCAGCTTGGCCAGCGGGCCGACCTACGAGCAGTACGTC. Translated: CASSLASGPTYEQYV.

The sample holds a few counts of this clonotype. V is TRBV20-1 and J is TRBJ2-1; 14 bases line up with TRBD2. Germline CDR1 reads DFQATT; CDR2 reads SNEGSKA (reference sequence). The CDR3 is made up of 16 amino acids. The trim removed 1 base at V and 6 bases at J, leaving 5 bases unmatched. CDR3 sequence (DNA): TGCAGTGCTAGAGGGGGACTAGCGGGGGCTGTCAATGAGCAGTTCTTC. Translating it yields CSARGGLAGAVNEQFF.

The V gene is TRBV7-2, the J gene TRBJ1-6; D remains ambiguous. The V end was cut by 5 bases, the J end by 10 bases, with 18 bases between. CDR1 and CDR2 from the germline V gene are SGHTA and FQGNSA. This CDR3 is 15 amino acids long. CDR3 loop: CASSRRANLRSPLHF. The CDR3 DNA follows: TGTGCCAGCAGCCGCCGGGCCAACTTACGCTCACCCCTCCACTTT.

In its sample, this clonotype was seen many times. This rearrangement joins TRBV27 to TRBJ1-6; 7 bases agree with TRBD1. This CDR3 has 16 residues. CDR1 and CDR2 from the germline V gene are MNHEY and SMNVEV (reference sequence). The V and J ends lost 6 bases and 0 bases, in that order; junction bases with no gene match: 5. CDR3 protein: CASRDRTGSYNSPLHF. As DNA, the CDR3 is TGTGCCAGCAGAGATAGGACAGGCTCCTATAATTCACCCCTCCACTTT.